The next 30 T cell receptor beta chains were all read from a single sample in a study of blood T cells in healthy people across ages. A sample-barcoded 5' primer and a J-beta primer mix were used in a second PCR of roughly 7 to 11 cycles. TCRdb itself ran the 5' RACE reads through MiXCR, one entry per CDR3 protein. The sample includes 750,000 or so distinct CDR3 sequences, roughly 25% of them seen just once. These data also featured in a second study, about T cells of mothers and their children.

The sequenced sample was blood. These receptors originate from a boy between 10 and 17 years old in good health.

This rearrangement joins TRBV29-1 to TRBJ1-5; D uncertain. The CDR3 is 13 residues long. V was trimmed by 5 bases and J by 1 base, leaving 9 bases between them. CDR1 SQVTM and CDR2 ANQGSEA come from the germline V gene. This CDR3 reads CSVSTESNQPQHF. DNA for the CDR3: TGCAGCGTTAGTACAGAAAGCAATCAGCCCCAGCATTTT.

This clonotype appeared a few times. The chain employs TRBV10-3 and TRBJ2-3, with 11 positions matching TRBD2. The CDR3 has 19 amino acids. Germline loops: CDR1 ENHRY, CDR2 SYGVKD. The V gene end was trimmed by 2 bases and the J gene end by 2 bases; junction bases not matched to a gene: 12. In DNA form, the CDR3 reads TGTGCCATCAGTGAGACTAGCGGGGGACCCCGATACTCCACAGATACGCAGTATTTT. This codes for CAISETSGGPRYSTDTQYF.

The genes are TRBV11-1 and TRBJ2-5; D is uncertain. Germline CDR1 reads SGHAT; CDR2 reads FQDESV (reference sequence). CDR3 length: 14 residues. V lost 3 bases, J lost 3 bases, and 11 bases lay in between. The CDR3 loop reads CASSFFQVEETQYF. The CDR3 region has the DNA TGTGCCAGCAGCTTTTTTCAGGTCGAAGAGACCCAGTACTTC. The entire variable domain, with the rest obtained from reference TRBV11-1 and TRBJ2-5, is as follows: EAEVAQSPRYKITEKSQAVAFWCDPISGHATLYWYRQILGQGPELLVQFQDESVVDDSQLPKDRFSAERLKGVDSTLKIQPAELGDSAMYLCASSFFQVEETQYFGPGTRLLVL.

This chain joins TRBV29-1 and TRBJ2-7, with D possibly being TRBD1 (6 bases). Germline V lookup: CDR1 SQVTM, CDR2 ANQGSEA. The germline V and J ends were trimmed by 1 base and 2 bases, with 6 bases remaining between them. This CDR3 spans 12 amino acids. The CDR3 reads CSVEGGPYEQYF. For the CDR3, the DNA is TGCAGCGTTGAAGGGGGGCCCTACGAGCAGTACTTC.

This clonotype was found a few times. The rearrangement uses TRBV29-1 and TRBJ2-5, with 8 bases matching TRBD1. Germline V lookup: CDR1 SQVTM, CDR2 ANQGSEA. Germline trimming cut 5 bases from V and 2 bases from J; bases unmatched to any gene: 7. The CDR3 is made up of 14 amino acids. CDR3 DNA sequence: TGCAGCGTTTGGACAGGGAATTTTCAAGAGACCCAGTACTTC. This gives the protein CSVWTGNFQETQYF.

In its sample, this clonotype was seen a few times. The chain uses TRBV18 and TRBJ2-2; no definite D call. The CDR3 extends over 13 amino acids. Trimming left V 3 bases short and J 6 bases short, with 8 bases between. Germline CDR1 and CDR2: KGHSH and LQKENI. DNA for the CDR3: TGTGCCAGCTCACCGCCATTACCCGGGGAGCTGTTTTTT. Residues: CASSPPLPGELFF. Using reference TRBV18 and TRBJ2-2 for the parts outside the CDR3, the full variable domain is NAGVMQNPRHLVRRRGQEARLRCSPMKGHSHVYWYRQLPEEGLKFMVYLQKENIIDESGMPKERFSAEFPKEGPSILRIQQVVRGDSAAYFCASSPPLPGELFFGEGSRLTVL.

This chain links TRBV28 with TRBJ2-5; D is unresolved. Near its end, the DNA agrees better with TRBJ2-7, so the J call may be wrong. Germline values: CDR1 MDHEN, CDR2 SYDVKM. This CDR3 comprises 13 residues. The CDR3 DNA is TGTGCCAGCAGTTTTTCCTCCGCCCACGAGCAGTACTTC. Translating gives CASSFSSAHEQYF.

The chain uses TRBV24-1 and TRBJ1-5, with D maybe TRBD1 (5 bases). Germline V CDR1 and CDR2: KGHDR, SFDVKD. V was clipped by 4 bases and J by 4 bases, with 7 bases between them. The CDR3 is 13 amino acids. As DNA, the CDR3 is TGTGCCACCAGTGAGGGGGTTAATCAGCCCCAGCATTTT. It yields the protein CATSEGVNQPQHF.

The sample holds a few counts of this clonotype. V usage is TRBV11-1 and J usage is TRBJ2-5; 11 nucleotides line up with TRBD2. The assigned J gene may be wrong: the sequence end matches TRBJ2-1 better. The germline gives CDR1 SGHAT, CDR2 FQDESV (reference sequence). This CDR3 spans 15 amino acids. The CDR3 nucleotides read TGTGCCAGCAGCTTAGCGGGACTAGCGGACAATGAGCAGTTCTTC. This translates into CASSLAGLADNEQFF.

This clonotype occurred a few times. J is TRBJ1-6 and V is TRBV7-2; maybe TRBD1 (6 bases). V was clipped by 5 bases and J by 10 bases, with 15 bases between them. This CDR3 contains 14 residues. Per the germline V gene, CDR1 is SGHTA and CDR2 is FQGNSA. DNA for the CDR3: TGTGCCAGCAGCACGTGGGGGCAGTACTCACCCCTCCACTTT. Its protein product is CASSTWGQYSPLHF. The full variable domain, in which reference TRBV7-2 and TRBJ1-6 provide the parts outside the CDR3, is GAGVSQSPSNKVTEKGKDVELRCDPISGHTALYWYRQSLGQGLEFLIYFQGNSAPDKSGLPSDRFSAERTGGSVSTLTIQRTQQEDSAVYLCASSTWGQYSPLHFGNGTRLTVT.

The chain carries TRBV29-1 and TRBJ2-5, with 9 bases lining up with TRBD1. The J call is doubtful: the DNA matches TRBJ2-7 better. This CDR3 spans 12 amino acids. Germline assignment: CDR1 SQVTM and CDR2 ANQGSEA. The CDR3 region is CSVVTGGLEQYF. CDR3 bases: TGCAGCGTTGTGACAGGGGGGCTCGAGCAGTACTTC.

In its sample, this clonotype was seen a few times. The junction differs from germline at one of its ends, possibly a read error. The chain is built from TRBV6-2 or TRBV6-3 and TRBJ2-5; the match to TRBD2 covers 7 bases. CDR3 size: 12 residues. Germline-derived CDR1 and CDR2 are MNHEY and SVGEGT. CDR3 residues: CASSYAAGVLFF. DNA for the CDR3: TGTGCCAGCAGTTACGCGGCGGGAGTCCTCTTCTTC.

This clonotype was picked up a small number of times. The chain carries TRBV6-1 and TRBJ1-2; TRBD1 aligns across 7 bases. J gave up 4 bases and V 5 bases, and 13 bases lay outside the gene matches. Germline-derived CDR1 and CDR2 are MNHNS and SASEGT. The CDR3 has 16 residues. This chain's CDR3 is CASSLHPSGTAYGYTF. DNA for the CDR3: TGTGCCAGCAGTCTTCACCCGTCCGGGACAGCCTATGGCTACACCTTC.

This clonotype was seen at least ten times. The V and J genes are TRBV27 and TRBJ1-5, with D perhaps matching TRBD1 (5 bases). The germline gives CDR1 MNHEY, CDR2 SMNVEV (reference sequence). The CDR3 runs to 14 residues. The V end was cut by 6 bases, the J end by 7 bases, with 16 bases between. In DNA form, the CDR3 reads TGTGCCAGCAGCTTACATGGAGGGGTCCAGCCCCAGCATTTT. Translation: CASSLHGGVQPQHF.

The chain uses TRBV4-1 and TRBJ2-5; 11 bases align to TRBD1. The J call may not be correct, given that the DNA end is closer to TRBJ2-1. This CDR3 is built from 17 residues. Germline-derived CDR1 and CDR2 are MGHRA and YSYEKL. CDR3 coding DNA: TGCGCCAGCACCTCCCCCCTAACCGGGACAGGGGGCAATGAGCAGTTCTTC. Translated, it gives CASTSPLTGTGGNEQFF.

In its sample, this clonotype was seen a few times. The rearrangement uses TRBV29-1 and TRBJ2-1; 7 nucleotides agree with TRBD2. J was trimmed by 3 bases and V by 6 bases; bases with no gene match: 11. The CDR3 has 15 amino acids. Germline V CDR1 and CDR2: SQVTM, ANQGSEA. As DNA, the CDR3 is TGCAGCGTCCTGAGTGACGGGGGGTACTACAATGAGCAGTTCTTC. It translates to CSVLSDGGYYNEQFF.

As for this clonotype: No conserved phenylalanine or tryptophan ends this CDR3, so it is likely a read error. The gene calls are TRBV29-1 and TRBJ2-5; no clear D gene. Germline values: CDR1 SQVTM, CDR2 ANQGSEA. The CDR3 is made up of 13 amino acids. Deletions cut 5 bases from V and 7 bases from J, with 17 bases between. The chain's CDR3 is CSVSRPSILTQYI. The CDR3 DNA sequence: TGCAGCGTTTCCCGACCCTCTATTTTGACCCAGTACATC.

The rearrangement uses TRBV20-1 and TRBJ2-7; TRBD1 is a possible D gene (6 bases). The CDR3 runs to 13 residues. Trimming stripped 5 bases from V and 0 bases from J, with 11 bases between. The germline gives CDR1 DFQATT, CDR2 SNEGSKA (reference sequence). CDR3 protein: CSAPRQDSYEQYF. The CDR3 region has the DNA TGCAGTGCTCCTCGACAGGACTCCTACGAGCAGTACTTC.

This chain joins TRBV20-1 and TRBJ2-5; 15 nucleotides line up with TRBD2. The J call may be wrong; the DNA end is better matched by TRBJ2-1. CDR3 size: 14 residues. CDR1 and CDR2 (germline): DFQATT, SNEGSKA (reference sequence). This CDR3 is CSASGGLAGGGQFF. CDR3 in DNA: TGCAGTGCTAGTGGGGGACTAGCGGGAGGAGGACAGTTCTTC.

The V gene is TRBV6-1, the J gene TRBJ1-1, with D unclear. With 5 bases removed from V and 1 base from J, the gap between germline ends came to 8 bases. Germline CDR1 is MNHNS and CDR2 is SASEGT. The CDR3 consists of 13 residues. The CDR3 spells CASSSQQNTEAFF. CDR3 DNA sequence: TGTGCCAGCAGTAGTCAGCAGAACACTGAAGCTTTCTTT.

The chain uses TRBV29-1 and TRBJ1-1; D possibly corresponds to TRBD1 (6 bases). This CDR3 is built from 16 residues. V was shortened by 3 bases and J by 1 base, with 18 bases between the two germline ends. Germline lookup yields CDR1 SQVTM and CDR2 ANQGSEA. CDR3 nucleotides: TGCAGCGTTGACCCAGAAGTAGGACAGAAGAACACTGAAGCTTTCTTT. This encodes CSVDPEVGQKNTEAFF.

This rearrangement joins TRBV4-3 to TRBJ2-5; weak D call: TRBD1 (6 bases). The end of the DNA is better explained by TRBJ2-7, so the J call may be wrong. The CDR3 contains 15 residues. CDR1 is LGHNA and CDR2 is YSLEER in the germline V gene. DNA for the CDR3: TGCGCCAGCAGCCTGGGGACACCAGTAACCTACGAGCAGTACTTC. Its protein product is CASSLGTPVTYEQYF.

The chain joins TRBV10-3 to TRBJ2-7; 9 bases agree with TRBD1. This CDR3 is 13 amino acids long. From germline, CDR1 is ENHRY and CDR2 SYGVKD. V was pared by 6 bases and J by 5 bases, with 5 bases of the junction left unmatched. The CDR3 is CAIRTTGGHEQYF. The CDR3 coding sequence is TGTGCCATCAGAACGACAGGGGGACACGAGCAGTACTTC.

The CDR3 loop reads CSVFGLAGGEMGDEQFF. The CDR3 coding sequence is TGCAGCGTTTTCGGACTAGCGGGAGGGGAAATGGGCGATGAGCAGTTCTTC. This rearrangement joins TRBV29-1 to TRBJ2-5; 15 bases fit TRBD2. The J call is in doubt because the DNA end fits TRBJ2-1 better. This CDR3 is 17 amino acids long. CDR1 and CDR2 (germline): SQVTM, ANQGSEA.

This chain links TRBV28 with TRBJ1-6, with TRBD1 matching 9 bases. With V trimmed by 6 bases and J by 9 bases, 9 bases remained unmatched. CDR1 and CDR2 (germline): MDHEN, SYDVKM. The CDR3 is 15 residues long. The CDR3, as DNA: TGTGCCAGCAGCCCGGGACAGGGCCCCCCTTCACCCCTCCACTTT. Translating it yields CASSPGQGPPSPLHF.

The chain combines TRBV5-1 with TRBJ2-7; 9 bases map to TRBD1. CDR3 length equals 15 residues. J gave up 1 base and V 4 bases, and 6 bases lay outside the gene matches. Germline CDR1 is SGHRS and CDR2 is YFSETQ. In DNA form, the CDR3 reads TGCGCCAGCAGCAAAACCGGGACAGGGTCCTACGAGCAGTACTTC. Residues: CASSKTGTGSYEQYF.

On this clonotype: One junction end disagrees with the germline gene, perhaps due to a read error. The chain links TRBV28 to TRBJ2-5, with D perhaps TRBD1 (6 bases). Germline CDR1 reads MDHEN; CDR2 reads SYDVKM. CDR3 size: 14 residues. For the CDR3, the DNA is TGTGCCAGCAGTTTCAACCCCCCTGGGCAGGGGAAGTTCTTC. Amino acids: CASSFNPPGQGKFF.

This clonotype appeared a few times. The chain carries TRBV19 and TRBJ2-1, with D perhaps TRBD1 or TRBD2 (6 bases each). The CDR3 spans 15 residues. Germline CDR1 is LNHDA and CDR2 is SQIVND (reference sequence). The V and J ends lost 3 bases and 6 bases respectively, with 15 bases between them. CDR3 in amino acids: CASSISRGAPNEQFF. The CDR3 nucleotides read TGTGCCAGTAGTATTAGTAGGGGGGCTCCCAATGAGCAGTTCTTC. Full variable domain (remainder filled in from reference TRBV19 and TRBJ2-1): DGGITQSPKYLFRKEGQNVTLSCEQNLNHDAMYWYRQDPGQGLRLIYYSQIVNDFQKGDIAEGYSVSREKKESFPLTVTSAQKNPTAFYLCASSISRGAPNEQFFGPGTRLTVL.

This clonotype has more than one count but fewer than ten. V is TRBV7-6 and J is TRBJ1-1; no definite D call. Trimming shortened V by 4 bases and J by 1 base, and 13 bases separated the two germline ends. CDR1 and CDR2 (germline): SGHVS, FNYEAQ. This CDR3 region has 15 residues. This CDR3 reads CASSSTTGGNTEAFF. In nucleotides, the CDR3 is TGTGCCAGCAGCTCCACCACGGGTGGGAACACTGAAGCTTTCTTT.

The chain joins TRBV2 to TRBJ2-1, with D maybe TRBD2 (6 bases). The V end was cut by 7 bases, the J end by 8 bases, with 21 bases between. This CDR3 comprises 15 residues. Germline V gene lookup returns CDR1 SNHLY and CDR2 FYNNEI. The CDR3 loop reads CASIPDLASQDEQFF. CDR3 nucleotide sequence: TGTGCCAGCATCCCGGATCTAGCGAGTCAGGATGAGCAGTTCTTC.